These T cell receptor beta chains were read from a single sample in a study of cytomegalovirus exposure and HLA in healthy donors. Clones were read by immunoSEQ multiplex PCR, and TCRdb kept only the in-frame ones, dropping some. The sample holds over 90,000 clones, around 77% seen once. The sample consisted of PBMCs. Receptors originate from a man aged 50 to 59 in good health and CMV-seropositive. Both conserved end residues are part of each CDR3. The order of the fields is clone size, D gene, J gene, V gene, CDR3 DNA, CDR3 protein. A D gene is named only where the DNA matches it firmly. Clone size is not always given. Where it is, it says once, few, many or a class for expanded clones.

size: once
D: .
J: TRBJ1-2
V: TRBV19
DNA: TGTGCCAGTACCCAATCGGGGGAGATTAATGGCTGCACCTTC
CDR3: CASTQSGEINGCTF

size: .
D: TRBD2
J: TRBJ2-1
V: TRBV4-1
DNA: TGCGCCAGCCAAGGGACTAGCGGGAGGGTAGGGGAGCAGTTCTTC
CDR3: CASQGTSGRVGEQFF

size: .
D: TRBD2
J: TRBJ2-1
V: TRBV5-6
DNA: TGTGCCAGCAGCTTGGGGACTGGCGGGAGTGGGGGCAATGAGCAGTTCTTC
CDR3: CASSLGTGGSGGNEQFF

size: .
D: .
J: TRBJ2-7
V: TRBV6-5
DNA: TGTGCCAGCAGCCCAGCCCAGGGGACCTACGAGCAGTACTTC
CDR3: CASSPAQGTYEQYF

size: .
D: .
J: TRBJ2-7
V: TRBV19
DNA: TGTGCCAGTAGTAAAGACACGGGTGGGTACGAGCAGTACTTC
CDR3: CASSKDTGGYEQYF

size: .
D: .
J: TRBJ1-5
V: TRBV6-1
DNA: TGTGCCAGCAGTGGATACCTTGGGGGCCGGAATCAGCCCCAGCATTTT
CDR3: CASSGYLGGRNQPQHF

size: .
D: TRBD1
J: TRBJ1-6
V: TRBV27
DNA: TGTGCCAGCAGTTGGACAGGTCCAAGCTCCTATAATTCACCCCTCCACTTT
CDR3: CASSWTGPSSYNSPLHF

size: few
D: .
J: TRBJ2-1
V: TRBV5-1
DNA: TGCGCCAGCAGTTTAGCGTCCACCTACAATGAGCAGTTCTTC
CDR3: CASSLASTYNEQFF

size: few
D: .
J: TRBJ2-5
V: TRBV7-9
DNA: TGTGCCAGCAGCTTAGCGACCACAGGGTTGGAGACCCAGTACTTC
CDR3: CASSLATTGLETQYF

size: few
D: .
J: TRBJ2-7
V: TRBV7-9
DNA: TGTGCCAGCAGCCCTGCCGCGACAACCTACGAGCAGTACTTC
CDR3: CASSPAATTYEQYF

size: .
D: TRBD1
J: TRBJ2-1
V: TRBV2
DNA: TGTGCCGGACGAACAGGGGGCGGTGGGTACAATGAGCAGTTCTTC
CDR3: CAGRTGGGGYNEQFF

size: .
D: TRBD2
J: TRBJ2-1
V: TRBV9
DNA: TGTGCCAGCACCTTAGCGGGAGAAGACTACAATGAGCAGTTCTTC
CDR3: CASTLAGEDYNEQFF

size: few
D: TRBD2
J: TRBJ2-7
V: TRBV7-2
DNA: TGTGCCAGCAGCCCTTTAGCGGGAGCCTACGAGCAGTACTTC
CDR3: CASSPLAGAYEQYF

size: .
D: .
J: TRBJ2-1
V: TRBV5-1
DNA: TGCGCCAGCAGCGGCGGTAGCTCCTACAATGAGCAGTTCTTC
CDR3: CASSGGSSYNEQFF

size: .
D: .
J: TRBJ1-1
V: TRBV15
DNA: TGTGCCACCAGCGCAGGAGGGGAGGGGAGAGGGACTGAAGCTTTCTTT
CDR3: CATSAGGEGRGTEAFF

size: .
D: .
J: TRBJ2-3
V: TRBV28
DNA: TGTGCCAGCAGTTTAGGTGCGGCTACAGATACGCAGTATTTT
CDR3: CASSLGAATDTQYF

size: once
D: TRBD1
J: TRBJ2-1
V: TRBV30
DNA: TGTGCCTGGAGTCCCGGACAGGGGGCGGCCCACAATGAGCAGTTCTTC
CDR3: CAWSPGQGAAHNEQFF

size: .
D: .
J: TRBJ2-2
V: TRBV7-8
DNA: TGTGCCAGCAGCCGAGGGGGCGGAGCTGGGACTGGGGAGCTGTTTTTT
CDR3: CASSRGGGAGTGELFF

size: .
D: .
J: TRBJ2-3
V: TRBV29-1
DNA: TGCAGCGCCCAACTAGCATACAGCACAGATACGCAGTATTTT
CDR3: CSAQLAYSTDTQYF

size: .
D: .
J: TRBJ2-1
V: TRBV29-1
DNA: TGCAGCGGGAAGGGGTACGCCTACAATGAGCAGTTCTTC
CDR3: CSGKGYAYNEQFF

size: .
D: .
J: TRBJ2-3
V: TRBV7-2
DNA: TGTGCCAGCAGCCCGGGACTCAGCACAGATACGCAGTATTTT
CDR3: CASSPGLSTDTQYF

size: .
D: .
J: TRBJ2-1
V: TRBV5-1
DNA: TGCGCCAGCAGCCCGGTTGCAGGGGGGAACTACAATGAGCAGTTCTTC
CDR3: CASSPVAGGNYNEQFF

size: .
D: TRBD2
J: TRBJ2-3
V: TRBV28
DNA: TGTGCCAGCAGTTTAGGAGGGAGGGTCGAGTATTTT
CDR3: CASSLGGRVEYF

size: .
D: .
J: TRBJ2-6
V: TRBV9
DNA: TGTGCCAGCAGGAATAAGGGGGTCCTCGACTCTGGGGCCAACGTCCTGACTTTC
CDR3: CASRNKGVLDSGANVLTF

size: .
D: TRBD2
J: TRBJ2-7
V: TRBV19
DNA: TGTGCCAGCCGGGCATCCGAGACTAGCGGAGCTCGGGAGGGCCACGAGCAGTACTTC
CDR3: CASRASETSGAREGHEQYF

size: .
D: .
J: TRBJ1-1
V: TRBV6-5
DNA: TGTGCCAGCAGTTACTCCGCCGGGAACACTGAAGCTTTCTTT
CDR3: CASSYSAGNTEAFF

size: once
D: .
J: TRBJ2-7
V: TRBV15
DNA: TGTGCCACCAGCCTGCAACAGGGAGAGCAGTACTTC
CDR3: CATSLQQGEQYF

size: few
D: TRBD2
J: TRBJ2-2
V: TRBV7-9
DNA: TGTGCCAGCAGCTTAGCGAGCGGGAGAGCAACCGGGGAGCTGTTTTTT
CDR3: CASSLASGRATGELFF

size: .
D: .
J: TRBJ2-3
V: TRBV7-9
DNA: TGTGCCAGCAGCGATGTGCGGGATACGCAGTATTTT
CDR3: CASSDVRDTQYF

size: .
D: TRBD1
J: TRBJ2-1
V: TRBV6-1
DNA: TGTGCCAGCAGTGAAGGGGGACAGCATGAGCAGTTCTTC
CDR3: CASSEGGQHEQFF

size: few
D: .
J: TRBJ2-7
V: TRBV7-8
DNA: TGTGCCAGCAGCCCGACGCGGGCGGGAAATTACGAGCAGTACTTC
CDR3: CASSPTRAGNYEQYF

size: .
D: TRBD1
J: TRBJ2-7
V: TRBV5-8
DNA: TGTGCCAGCTTGGCCAGGACAGGGGTTTACGAGCAGTACTTC
CDR3: CASLARTGVYEQYF

size: .
D: TRBD1
J: TRBJ2-1
V: TRBV5-8
DNA: TGTGCCAGCAGCCGACGTCCCGGGACAGGGTCGGGCTACAATGAGCAGTTCTTC
CDR3: CASSRRPGTGSGYNEQFF

size: .
D: TRBD1
J: TRBJ2-1
V: TRBV9
DNA: TGTGCCAGCAGCTCAAGGGGACAGGGACGTTTTAATGAGCAGTTCTTC
CDR3: CASSSRGQGRFNEQFF

size: .
D: TRBD1
J: TRBJ1-1
V: TRBV18
DNA: TGTGCCAGCTCACTTAGGACAGGGGGCCAGGTGGGCACTGAAGCTTTCTTT
CDR3: CASSLRTGGQVGTEAFF

size: few
D: .
J: TRBJ1-6
V: TRBV18
DNA: TGTGCCAGCTCACAAGATACAGGGTATAATTCACCCCTCCACTTT
CDR3: CASSQDTGYNSPLHF

size: .
D: .
J: TRBJ1-5
V: TRBV5-1
DNA: TGCGCCAGCAGCCGAGATGGTAGTGGCAATCAGCCCCAGCATTTT
CDR3: CASSRDGSGNQPQHF

size: .
D: TRBD1
J: TRBJ1-1
V: TRBV14
DNA: TGTGCCAGCAGCCAAGATACGCGGGACAGGGGAACTTTCTTT
CDR3: CASSQDTRDRGTFF

size: .
D: .
J: TRBJ2-7
V: TRBV18
DNA: TGTGCCAGCTCGGACAGTAAATACGAGCAGTACTTC
CDR3: CASSDSKYEQYF

size: .
D: .
J: TRBJ2-6
V: TRBV9
DNA: TGTGCCAGCAGCTTACACAGGGATTCCTCTGGGGCCAACGTCCTGACTTTC
CDR3: CASSLHRDSSGANVLTF

size: .
D: TRBD1
J: TRBJ2-7
V: TRBV6-6
DNA: TGTGCCAGCAGCGTAACACAGGGGATCGGATACGAGCAGTACTTC
CDR3: CASSVTQGIGYEQYF

size: .
D: .
J: TRBJ1-4
V: TRBV28
DNA: TGTGCCAGCAGTTTAAAGACAGCCGCGGTGTTTTTT
CDR3: CASSLKTAAVFF

size: once
D: .
J: TRBJ2-5
V: TRBV2
DNA: TGTGCCAGCAGTGACAGGGGTGGGCAAGAGACCCAGTACTTC
CDR3: CASSDRGGQETQYF

size: .
D: TRBD2
J: TRBJ2-7
V: TRBV4-3
DNA: TGCGCCAGCAGCCAAGCTAGCGGGGGAGAGCAGTACTTC
CDR3: CASSQASGGEQYF

size: .
D: TRBD2
J: TRBJ2-1
V: TRBV13
DNA: TGTGCCAGCAGCTTCGGACTAGCGGTAAACAATGAGCAGTTCTTC
CDR3: CASSFGLAVNNEQFF

size: .
D: .
J: TRBJ2-1
V: TRBV7-6
DNA: TGTGCCAGCAGCCGGGGTCCGGGGACCTACAATGAGCAGTTCTTC
CDR3: CASSRGPGTYNEQFF

size: .
D: TRBD2
J: TRBJ2-2
V: TRBV9
DNA: TGTGCCAGCAGCGTAGGTCCTAGCGGGAGGGCCGTCGGGGAGCTGTTTTTT
CDR3: CASSVGPSGRAVGELFF

size: once
D: TRBD1
J: TRBJ2-3
V: TRBV27
DNA: TGTGCCAGCAGTTTATACAGGGGTGGGACAGATACGCAGTATTTT
CDR3: CASSLYRGGTDTQYF

size: .
D: TRBD1
J: TRBJ2-7
V: TRBV5-4
DNA: TGTGCCAGCAGCTCGGGGACAGTGATTAACTACGAGCAGTACTTC
CDR3: CASSSGTVINYEQYF

size: .
D: .
J: TRBJ2-1
V: TRBV6-1
DNA: TGTGCCAGCAGTGAAGTGGCGGGCGTCTCCTACAATGAGCAGTTCTTC
CDR3: CASSEVAGVSYNEQFF

size: .
D: TRBD2
J: TRBJ2-1
V: TRBV28
DNA: TGTGCCAGCAGCACAGGGGGACTAGCGGGAGGGCGGAATGAGCAGTTCTTC
CDR3: CASSTGGLAGGRNEQFF

size: .
D: .
J: TRBJ1-2
V: TRBV4-1
DNA: TGCGCCAGCAGCCTGAGTGAGGGAACTAACTATGGCTACACCTTC
CDR3: CASSLSEGTNYGYTF

size: many
D: .
J: TRBJ2-7
V: TRBV10-3
DNA: TGTGCCATCAGTGAAAGAACTAGTGACTCACGCTACGAGCAGTACTTC
CDR3: CAISERTSDSRYEQYF